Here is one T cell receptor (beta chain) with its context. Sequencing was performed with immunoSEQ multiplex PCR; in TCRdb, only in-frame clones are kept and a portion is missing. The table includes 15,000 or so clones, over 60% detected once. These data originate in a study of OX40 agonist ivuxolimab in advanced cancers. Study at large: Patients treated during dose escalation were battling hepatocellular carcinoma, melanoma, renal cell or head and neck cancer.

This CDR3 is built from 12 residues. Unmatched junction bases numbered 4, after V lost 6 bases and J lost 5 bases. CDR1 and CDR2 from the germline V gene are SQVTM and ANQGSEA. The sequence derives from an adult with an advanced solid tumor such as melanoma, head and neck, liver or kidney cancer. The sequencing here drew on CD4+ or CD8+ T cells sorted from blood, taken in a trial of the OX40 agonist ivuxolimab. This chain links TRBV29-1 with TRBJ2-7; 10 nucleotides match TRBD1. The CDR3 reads CSVGQGVHEQYF. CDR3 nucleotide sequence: TGCAGCGTAGGACAGGGGGTCCACGAGCAGTACTTC.